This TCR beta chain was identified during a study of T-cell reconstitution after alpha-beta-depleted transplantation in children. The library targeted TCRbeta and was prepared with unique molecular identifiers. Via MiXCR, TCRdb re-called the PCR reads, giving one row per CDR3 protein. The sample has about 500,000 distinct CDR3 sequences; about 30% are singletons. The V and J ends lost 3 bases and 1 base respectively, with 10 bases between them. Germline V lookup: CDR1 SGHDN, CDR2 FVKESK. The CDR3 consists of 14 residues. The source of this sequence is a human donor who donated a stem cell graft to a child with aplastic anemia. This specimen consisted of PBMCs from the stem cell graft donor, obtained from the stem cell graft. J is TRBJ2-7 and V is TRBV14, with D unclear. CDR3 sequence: CASSQGLWSYEQYV. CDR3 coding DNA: TGTGCCAGCAGCCAGGGGTTATGGTCCTACGAGCAGTACGTC.